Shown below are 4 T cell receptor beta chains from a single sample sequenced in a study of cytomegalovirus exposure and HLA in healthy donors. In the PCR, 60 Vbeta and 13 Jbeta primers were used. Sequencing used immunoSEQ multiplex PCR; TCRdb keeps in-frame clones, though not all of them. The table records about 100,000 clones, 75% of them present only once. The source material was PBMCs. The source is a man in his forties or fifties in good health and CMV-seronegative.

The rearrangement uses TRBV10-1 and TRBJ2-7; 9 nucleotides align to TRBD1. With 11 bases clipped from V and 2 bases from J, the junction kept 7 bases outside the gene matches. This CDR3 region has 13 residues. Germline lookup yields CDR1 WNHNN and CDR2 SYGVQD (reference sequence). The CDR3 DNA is TGCGCCTCTAACAGGGGGCCGACCTACGAGCAGTACTTC. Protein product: CASNRGPTYEQYF.

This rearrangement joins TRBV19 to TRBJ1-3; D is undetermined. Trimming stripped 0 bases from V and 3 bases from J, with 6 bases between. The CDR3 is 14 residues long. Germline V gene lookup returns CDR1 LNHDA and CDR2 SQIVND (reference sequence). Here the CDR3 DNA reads TGTGCCAGTAGTATAGAGGAGTTTGGAAACACCATATATTTT. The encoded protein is CASSIEEFGNTIYF.

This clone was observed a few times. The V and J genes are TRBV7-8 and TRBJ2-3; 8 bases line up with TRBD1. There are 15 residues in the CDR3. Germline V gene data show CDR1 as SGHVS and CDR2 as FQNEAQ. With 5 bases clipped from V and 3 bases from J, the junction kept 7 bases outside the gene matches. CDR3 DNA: TGTGCCAGCAGCCTCATCGACAGGGGAACAGATACGCAGTATTTT. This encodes CASSLIDRGTDTQYF.

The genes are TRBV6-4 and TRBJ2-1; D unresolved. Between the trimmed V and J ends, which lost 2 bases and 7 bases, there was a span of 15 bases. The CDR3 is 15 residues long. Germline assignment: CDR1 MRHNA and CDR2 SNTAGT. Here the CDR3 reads CASSDKLSSTNEQFF. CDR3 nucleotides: TGTGCCAGCAGTGACAAGCTAAGTTCTACTAATGAGCAGTTCTTC.